A single sample gave rise to the 27 T cell receptor beta chains below, sequenced in a study of control samples from healthy donors and cancer patients. Generated by immunoSEQ multiplex PCR, the TCRdb table keeps only in-frame clones and is missing some. Of over 70,000 clones listed, less than 90% were seen once; the top ten hold approximately 7.6%. The sequenced material came from blood. Receptors were obtained from a woman aged 60 to 75 in good health.

This rearrangement joins TRBV18 to TRBJ1-1; tentative D call: TRBD1 (6 bases). Per the germline V gene, CDR1 is KGHSH and CDR2 is LQKENI. The CDR3 contains 15 residues. Trimming took off 2 bases at V and 4 bases at J, with 14 bases between the two ends. The CDR3 sequence is CASSPSTGISTEAFF. Written as DNA, the CDR3 is TGTGCCAGCTCACCATCCACAGGGATAAGCACTGAAGCTTTCTTT.

V and J are TRBV5-1 and TRBJ2-3, with D perhaps matching TRBD2 (5 bases). The length of the CDR3 is 16 residues. Per germline, CDR1 SGHRS and CDR2 YFSETQ. Trimming stripped 5 bases from V and 2 bases from J, with 18 bases between. The CDR3 DNA follows: TGCGCCAGCAGGGGAGTGACCCGGGAAGACACAGATACGCAGTATTTT. Amino acids: CASRGVTREDTDTQYF. Combining the CDR3 with reference TRBV5-1 and TRBJ2-3 gives the whole variable domain KAGVTQTPRYLIKTRGQQVTLSCSPISGHRSVSWYQQTPGQGLQFLFEYFSETQRNKGNFPGRFSGRQFSNSRSEMNVSTLELGDSALYLCASRGVTREDTDTQYFGPGTRLTVL.

This clone was counted a few times. DNA of the CDR3: TGTGCCAGCAGCTCAATCCGGGACAGGGGTTCCTATGGCTACACCTTC. Translated, it gives CASSSIRDRGSYGYTF. This chain links TRBV7-9 with TRBJ1-2; TRBD1 aligns across 10 bases. This CDR3 is built from 16 residues. The germline V gene has CDR1 SEHNR and CDR2 FQNEAQ (reference sequence). With 4 bases clipped from V and 4 bases from J, the junction kept 9 bases outside the gene matches. Full variable domain (missing parts from reference TRBV7-9 and TRBJ1-2): DTGVSQNPRHKITKRGQNVTFRCDPISEHNRLYWYRQTLGQGPEFLTYFQNEAQLEKSRLLSDRFSAERPKGSFSTLEIQRTEQGDSAMYLCASSSIRDRGSYGYTFGSGTRLTVV.

This clone appeared a single time. This CDR3 is CASSVEAGGFSYEQYF. The DNA for the CDR3 is TGTGCCAGCAGCGTAGAGGCAGGGGGCTTTTCCTACGAGCAGTACTTC. The V gene is TRBV9, the J gene TRBJ2-7, with TRBD1 matching 8 bases. Per germline, CDR1 SGDLS and CDR2 YYNGEE. There are 16 residues in the CDR3. V gave up 0 bases and J gave up 1 base; unmatched junction bases: 6.

The rearrangement joins TRBV13 to TRBJ2-1; D ambiguous. From germline, CDR1 is PRHDT and CDR2 FYEKMQ (reference sequence). The CDR3 length is 15 residues. With 2 bases removed from V and 0 bases from J, the gap between germline ends came to 8 bases. This CDR3 is CASSLWVSSYNEQFF. The CDR3, as DNA: TGTGCCAGCAGCTTATGGGTGAGCTCCTACAATGAGCAGTTCTTC.

The gene calls are TRBV14 and TRBJ2-7; D not resolved. V was clipped by 2 bases and J by 1 base, with 12 bases between them. Germline V gives CDR1 SGHDN, CDR2 FVKESK. CDR3 length equals 15 residues. In DNA form, the CDR3 reads TGTGCCAGCAGCCAAACTTGGGCAGCATCCTACGAGCAGTACTTC. This codes for CASSQTWAASYEQYF.

The sample holds one count of this clone. This rearrangement joins TRBV18 to TRBJ2-3; no clear D gene. With 3 bases removed from V and 3 bases from J, the gap between germline ends came to 7 bases. The CDR3 contains 13 residues. Germline CDR1 reads KGHSH; CDR2 reads LQKENI. CDR3 sequence (DNA): TGTGCCAGCTCACCTGGGTGGACAGATACGCAGTATTTT. It codes for CASSPGWTDTQYF.

The chain couples TRBV5-1 to TRBJ2-7; D is unresolved. The CDR3 has 16 residues. Germline V lookup: CDR1 SGHRS, CDR2 YFSETQ. Trimming shortened V by 0 bases and J by 3 bases, and 16 bases separated the two germline ends. In DNA, the CDR3 is TGCGCCAGCAGCTTGGGCTTTACAAACGGCAACTACGAGCAGTACTTC. This codes for CASSLGFTNGNYEQYF. Full variable domain (rest looked up from reference TRBV5-1 and TRBJ2-7): KAGVTQTPRYLIKTRGQQVTLSCSPISGHRSVSWYQQTPGQGLQFLFEYFSETQRNKGNFPGRFSGRQFSNSRSEMNVSTLELGDSALYLCASSLGFTNGNYEQYFGPGTRLTVT.

This clone is a singleton in its sample. The chain couples TRBV7-6 to TRBJ2-1; TRBD2 aligns across 12 bases. The CDR3 sequence is 16 residues long. V lost 4 bases, J lost 5 bases, and 6 bases stayed unmatched. CDR1 is SGHVS and CDR2 is FNYEAQ in the germline V gene. This chain's CDR3 is CASSYQTSGGNNEQFF. Written as DNA, the CDR3 is TGTGCCAGCAGCTACCAGACTAGCGGGGGCAACAATGAGCAGTTCTTC.

The J gene is TRBJ1-1, the V gene TRBV6-6; D may be TRBD1 (5 bases). CDR1 MNHNY and CDR2 SVGAGI come from the germline V gene (reference sequence). CDR3 length equals 16 residues. The germline V and J ends were trimmed by 0 bases and 5 bases, with 16 bases remaining between them. The CDR3 nucleotides read TGTGCCAGCAGTTACTCGGCACCGGGGGGGAGTACTGAAGCTTTCTTT. The encoded protein is CASSYSAPGGSTEAFF.

The chain joins TRBV10-3 to TRBJ1-5; no firm D call. The length of the CDR3 is 13 residues. Trimming took 6 bases from V and 2 from J, leaving 8 bases between them. Looked up from germline, CDR1 is ENHRY and CDR2 is SYGVKD. CDR3 sequence reads: CAIRAGRNQPQHF. The CDR3 DNA is TGTGCCATCAGAGCAGGTCGCAATCAGCCCCAGCATTTT.

The rearrangement joins TRBV15 to TRBJ1-4; 10 nucleotides line up with TRBD1. CDR1 LNHNV and CDR2 YYDKDF come from the germline V gene (reference sequence). The CDR3 covers 18 residues. The V segment lost 5 bases and the J segment 6 bases; nucleotides outside the gene matches: 15. CDR3 bases: TGTGCCACCAGCGGCCGCCGTGGGGACAGGGGATGGGATGAAAAACTGTTTTTT. This encodes CATSGRRGDRGWDEKLFF.

J is TRBJ2-7 and V is TRBV29-1, with 9 positions matching TRBD1. The CDR3 has 17 residues. J gave up 0 bases and V 5 bases, and 14 bases lay outside the gene matches. Germline-derived CDR1 and CDR2 are SQVTM and ANQGSEA. DNA of the CDR3: TGCAGCGTTCAAATATTTGTGGGACAGGGAGACTCCTACGAGCAGTACTTC. This sequence encodes CSVQIFVGQGDSYEQYF.

The chain uses TRBV7-6 and TRBJ2-7; 12 nucleotides agree with TRBD2. With 1 base clipped from V and 0 bases from J, the junction kept 7 bases outside the gene matches. CDR1 SGHVS and CDR2 FNYEAQ come from the germline V gene. There are 18 residues in the CDR3. The CDR3 sequence: CASSLEPSGRVSSYEQYF. The CDR3 coding sequence is TGTGCCAGCAGCTTAGAGCCTAGCGGGAGGGTAAGCTCCTACGAGCAGTACTTC.

This sequence joins TRBV5-1 and TRBJ2-2; 9 bases fit TRBD1. CDR1 and CDR2 from the germline V gene are SGHRS and YFSETQ. Trimming cost V 7 bases and J 9 bases; bases outside gene matches: 13. The CDR3 is 15 amino acids. This chain's CDR3 is CASGPPGQGPRELFF. In nucleotides, the CDR3 is TGCGCCAGCGGACCCCCGGGACAGGGCCCCCGGGAGCTGTTTTTT. Together with reference TRBV5-1 and TRBJ2-2, the CDR3 gives the full variable domain: KAGVTQTPRYLIKTRGQQVTLSCSPISGHRSVSWYQQTPGQGLQFLFEYFSETQRNKGNFPGRFSGRQFSNSRSEMNVSTLELGDSALYLCASGPPGQGPRELFFGEGSRLTVL.

J is TRBJ2-3 and V is TRBV7-9; D uncertain. Germline assignment: CDR1 SEHNR and CDR2 FQNEAQ (reference sequence). V was cut by 5 bases and J by 3 bases, with 3 bases left in between. The CDR3 is 11 residues long. The CDR3 region is CASSPTDTQYF. CDR3 sequence (DNA): TGTGCCAGCAGCCCGACAGATACGCAGTATTTT.

The chain joins TRBV21-1 to TRBJ2-1; TRBD2 was called by the table and not checked on the DNA. TRBV21-1 is an annotated pseudogene. This CDR3 contains 17 residues. This CDR3 reads CASSPQGRSGRAFEQFF. As DNA, the CDR3 is TGTGCCAGCAGCCCCCAGGGCCGTAGCGGGAGGGCTTTTGAGCAGTTCTTC.

This clone was seen just once. The CDR3 region is CASSFTGSVGLQFF. The CDR3 bases are TGTGCCAGCAGTTTTACGGGCTCGGTCGGGTTACAGTTCTTC. This chain links TRBV28 with TRBJ2-1; no definite D call. This CDR3 is built from 14 residues. Germline V gene lookup returns CDR1 MDHEN and CDR2 SYDVKM. V was trimmed by 3 bases and J by 13 bases, leaving 19 bases between them.

The chain combines TRBV4-1 with TRBJ1-2, with 8 bases lining up with TRBD1. Germline V gene data show CDR1 as MGHRA and CDR2 as YSYEKL. CDR3 length: 15 amino acids. The trim removed 1 base at V and 4 bases at J, leaving 5 bases unmatched. DNA for the CDR3: TGCGCCAGCAGCCAAGGGGCAGGGGGCACCTATGGCTACACCTTC. This translates into CASSQGAGGTYGYTF.

The J gene is TRBJ2-5, the V gene TRBV5-1; D might be TRBD2 (6 bases). Germline V lookup: CDR1 SGHRS, CDR2 YFSETQ. V lost 4 bases to trimming and J lost 5 bases, with 12 bases between them. The CDR3 has 13 amino acids. This CDR3 is CASSHGSGETQYF. The CDR3 region has the DNA TGCGCCAGCAGCCACGGGAGCGGTGAGACCCAGTACTTC.

A single count supports this clone. V is TRBV7-3 and J is TRBJ2-5; possibly TRBD1 for D (5 bases). Germline CDR1 reads SGHTA; CDR2 reads FQGTGA. This CDR3 contains 15 residues. The V end was cut by 7 bases, the J end by 4 bases, with 19 bases between. The CDR3 loop is CASTLGGQGGETQYF. As DNA, the CDR3 is TGTGCCAGCACCCTAGGTGGGCAGGGCGGAGAGACCCAGTACTTC.

The chain has TRBV6-6 and TRBJ1-2, with D possibly TRBD1 on 5 matching bases. V was trimmed by 2 bases and J by 4 bases, leaving 11 bases between them. The CDR3 has 14 residues. Germline V CDR1 and CDR2: MNHNY, SVGAGI (reference sequence). CDR3 region: CASSYAAGSYGYTF. The CDR3 DNA is TGTGCCAGCAGTTACGCGGCAGGGAGCTATGGCTACACCTTC.

The V gene is TRBV2, the J gene TRBJ1-5, with D possibly TRBD1 on 6 matching bases. CDR1 and CDR2 from the germline V gene are SNHLY and FYNNEI. The CDR3 is 13 residues long. V lost 7 bases and J 7 bases, leaving 14 bases between the germline ends. In DNA, the CDR3 is TGTGCCAGCATGGGGGCCCTAGGGCAGCCCCAGCATTTT. This codes for CASMGALGQPQHF.

The chain joins TRBV3-1 (or the pseudogene TRBV3-2) to TRBJ1-2, with a weak D call TRBD1 (6 bases). Trimming left V 4 bases short and J 4 bases short, with 16 bases between. This CDR3 has 15 amino acids. Germline V gene lookup returns CDR1 LGHDT and CDR2 YNNKEL (reference sequence). The CDR3 DNA reads as TGTGCCAGCAGCCTCCAGGCAGGGGCGGGCTATGGCTACACCTTC. This translates into CASSLQAGAGYGYTF.

The V and J genes are TRBV2 and TRBJ1-2, with D tentatively TRBD1 (6 bases). CDR3 length equals 16 residues. V was cut by 1 base and J by 2 bases, with 14 bases left in between. Germline V CDR1 and CDR2: SNHLY, FYNNEI. CDR3 region: CASSEGFTGLNYGYTF. The CDR3 nucleotides are TGTGCCAGCAGTGAAGGGTTTACAGGGTTAAACTATGGCTACACCTTC.

J is TRBJ2-3 and V is TRBV6-5; 7 bases line up with TRBD1. With 6 bases clipped from V and 6 bases from J, the junction kept 9 bases outside the gene matches. Germline V gene data show CDR1 as MNHEY and CDR2 as SVGAGI. This CDR3 region has 14 residues. Here the CDR3 reads CASSRRQGSDTQYF. The CDR3 region has the DNA TGTGCCAGCAGCAGACGACAGGGATCGGATACGCAGTATTTT.

This rearrangement joins TRBV6-5 to TRBJ2-2, with 8 nucleotides matching TRBD1. The junction had 6 bases not matched to a gene; V was cut back by 8 bases and J by 1 base. The CDR3 sequence is 15 residues long. CDR1 is MNHEY and CDR2 is SVGAGI in the germline V gene. The CDR3 nucleotides are TGTGCCAGCGGATGGGACAGGCTGAACACCGGGGAGCTGTTTTTT. Translated: CASGWDRLNTGELFF.